This T cell receptor (beta chain) is drawn from a study of cytomegalovirus exposure and HLA in healthy donors. The study's findings and limits: Rare TCR sequences dominated, though some public TCRs recurred in many donors. The listing of 150 to 200 TCR beta chains classed them as cytomegalovirus-associated.

On this clone: Its antigen is not identified.

Sequencing was performed with immunoSEQ multiplex PCR; in TCRdb, only in-frame clones are kept and a portion is missing. The sample consists of about 130,000 clones, roughly 90% of them appearing once. V dropped 0 bases and J dropped 4; count of bases not matched to a gene: 13. CDR1 and CDR2 from the germline V gene are MGHRA and YSYEKL. The CDR3 length is 19 residues. Input material: PBMCs. The chain is built from TRBV4-1 and TRBJ2-5; 11 nucleotides align to TRBD2. This TCR was recovered from a man aged 25 to 45 in good health and CMV-seronegative. CDR3 sequence (DNA): TGCGCCAGCAGCCAAGAACTAGCGGGAGTGTATAGTGCGGGAGAGACCCAGTACTTC. Protein: CASSQELAGVYSAGETQYF.